These T cell receptor beta chains were read from a single sample in a study of blood T cell repertoires in COVID-19. Repertoires were generated with immunoSEQ multiplex PCR, while TCRdb's copy carries only in-frame clones and drops some. The data hold some 190,000 clones, with roughly 85% observed a single time. The sample comprised peripheral blood. All receptors derive from an older woman with acute or convalescent COVID-19. Both conserved end residues are part of each CDR3. The order of the fields is J gene, clone size, D gene, V gene, CDR3 protein, CDR3 DNA. The D gene is left open where the match is weak. Clone size is given for some rows only: seen once, a few or many times, or a class if the clone is expanded.

TRBJ1-5,NA,TRBD1,TRBV19,CASSGDRNQPQHF,TGTGCCAGTAGTGGGGACAGAAATCAGCCCCAGCATTTT
TRBJ1-4,few,NA,TRBV28,CASRTGLSEKLFF,TGTGCCAGCCGAACAGGTCTAAGTGAAAAACTGTTTTTT
TRBJ1-4,NA,TRBD1,TRBV4-2,CASSQEVQGVAEKLFF,TGTGCCAGCAGCCAAGAGGTACAGGGGGTGGCTGAAAAACTGTTTTTT
TRBJ2-5,NA,TRBD1,TRBV28,CASRPQGTETQYF,TGTGCCAGCAGACCACAGGGGACGGAGACCCAGTACTTC
TRBJ2-3,NA,NA,TRBV27,CASRGAAFSTDTQYF,TGTGCCAGCCGGGGGGCAGCGTTTAGCACAGATACGCAGTATTTT
TRBJ2-7,NA,TRBD2,TRBV29-1,CSVEAPGGFEQYF,TGCAGCGTTGAAGCCCCGGGGGGATTCGAGCAGTACTTC
TRBJ1-4,NA,NA,TRBV24-1,CATSDPVRDPNEKLFF,TGTGCCACCAGTGATCCTGTCAGGGATCCGAATGAAAAACTGTTTTTT
TRBJ1-1,NA,NA,TRBV21-1,CASSTIGQGDEAFF,TGTGCCAGCAGCACGATCGGACAGGGGGATGAAGCTTTCTTT
TRBJ2-1,NA,TRBD2,TRBV3-1/TRBV3-2,CASSREGISYNEQFF,TGTGCCAGCAGCCGGGAGGGGATCTCCTACAATGAGCAGTTCTTC
TRBJ1-3,few,NA,TRBV7-6,CASSLVGLGAGNTIYF,TGTGCCAGCAGCTTAGTTGGCTTAGGGGCTGGAAACACCATATATTTT
TRBJ1-4,NA,TRBD1,TRBV2,CARSRQQGSEKLFF,TGTGCCAGAAGTAGGCAACAGGGGAGTGAAAAACTGTTTTTT
TRBJ2-5,NA,TRBD2,TRBV6-2/TRBV6-3,CASSYSRVSGRPPETQYF,TGTGCCAGCAGTTACTCACGGGTTAGCGGGAGGCCCCCAGAGACCCAGTACTTC
TRBJ2-1,NA,TRBD1,TRBV5-1,CASSLGAGGSQSEQFF,TGCGCCAGCAGCTTGGGGGCAGGGGGATCCCAAAGTGAGCAGTTCTTC
TRBJ1-3,NA,NA,TRBV6-5,CASIRGRVIGTIYF,TGTGCCAGCATCAGGGGCAGGGTTATTGGCACCATATATTTT
TRBJ1-3,NA,TRBD1,TRBV18,CASSPGQGSGNTIYF,TGTGCCAGCTCACCAGGACAGGGAAGTGGAAACACCATATATTTT
TRBJ1-6,NA,NA,TRBV18,CASSGGNNSPLHF,TGTGCCAGCTCGGGGGGTAATAATTCACCCCTCCACTTT
TRBJ1-1,once,NA,TRBV15,CATSRERGRLNTEAFF,TGTGCCACCAGCAGAGAGCGGGGCAGATTGAACACTGAAGCTTTCTTT
TRBJ1-1,NA,NA,TRBV12-3/TRBV12-4,CASSLTRGTEAFF,TGTGCCAGCAGTTTAACCAGGGGCACTGAAGCTTTCTTT
TRBJ1-5,NA,NA,TRBV6-5,CASSYSGGIGQPQHF,TGTGCCAGCAGTTACTCAGGGGGAATCGGACAGCCCCAGCATTTT
TRBJ2-3,NA,TRBD2,TRBV6-4,CASRRLAGAGDTQYF,TGTGCCAGCCGACGACTAGCGGGAGCCGGAGATACGCAGTATTTT
TRBJ1-5,NA,TRBD1,TRBV2,CATADRSAQPQHF,TGTGCCACTGCGGACAGGTCGGCTCAGCCCCAGCATTTT
TRBJ2-1,NA,TRBD2,TRBV27,CASSPWLAGVSEQFF,TGTGCCAGCAGTCCGTGGCTAGCGGGAGTCAGTGAGCAGTTCTTC
TRBJ2-5,NA,TRBD2,TRBV7-9,CASSLVQGGTETQYF,TGTGCCAGCAGCTTAGTTCAGGGAGGGACAGAGACCCAGTACTTC
TRBJ2-1,NA,TRBD2,TRBV7-3,CASSPSSGSYNEQFF,TGTGCCAGCAGCCCCTCTAGCGGGAGTTACAATGAGCAGTTCTTC
TRBJ1-5,few,NA,TRBV4-2,CASSQEAGQKNQPQHF,TGTGCCAGCAGCCAAGAAGCGGGACAAAAGAATCAGCCCCAGCATTTT
TRBJ2-7,NA,TRBD2,TRBV19,CASSRASGSLEQYF,TGTGCCAGTAGTAGAGCTAGCGGGAGTCTGGAGCAGTACTTC
TRBJ2-1,NA,TRBD2,TRBV29-1,CSVIQLAGVSYNEQFF,TGCAGCGTTATTCAATTAGCGGGAGTTTCGTACAATGAGCAGTTCTTC
TRBJ1-5,NA,NA,TRBV6-5,CASSSSLNSNQPQHF,TGTGCCAGCAGTAGTAGTCTTAATAGCAATCAGCCCCAGCATTTT
TRBJ2-2,NA,TRBD2,TRBV5-1,CASSLYQREASNTGELFF,TGCGCCAGCAGCTTATACCAGCGGGAGGCCTCGAACACCGGGGAGCTGTTTTTT
TRBJ1-3,NA,NA,TRBV9,CASSVGNPGVSSSGNTIYF,TGTGCCAGCAGCGTAGGTAACCCAGGGGTCTCGTCCTCTGGAAACACCATATATTTT
TRBJ1-4,few,TRBD1,TRBV2,CASSPGGNEKLFF,TGTGCCAGCAGTCCAGGGGGGAATGAAAAACTGTTTTTT
TRBJ2-1,once,TRBD2,TRBV6-1,CASSGITSGGSSYNEQFF,TGTGCCAGCAGTGGGATTACTAGCGGGGGAAGCTCCTACAATGAGCAGTTCTTC
TRBJ1-6,NA,NA,TRBV27,CASRERQGYNSPLHF,TGTGCCAGCAGAGAGCGGCAGGGGTATAATTCACCCCTCCACTTT
TRBJ1-6,NA,NA,TRBV6-2/TRBV6-3,CASSYSTSRNSPLHF,TGTGCCAGCAGTTACTCGACCTCGAGGAATTCACCCCTCCACTTT
TRBJ1-1,NA,NA,TRBV9,CASSGLGQNTEAFF,TGTGCCAGCAGCGGTCTGGGACAGAACACTGAAGCTTTCTTT
TRBJ2-7,NA,TRBD1,TRBV6-5,CASSTHTTGNYEQYF,TGTGCCAGCAGCACGCATACGACAGGGAACTACGAGCAGTACTTC
TRBJ2-5,NA,TRBD1,TRBV5-1,CASSLQGVEETQYF,TGCGCCAGCAGCTTACAGGGGGTAGAAGAGACCCAGTACTTC
TRBJ2-7,NA,TRBD2,TRBV5-1,CASSGGVNSYEQYF,TGCGCCAGCAGCGGGGGGGTTAACTCCTACGAGCAGTACTTC
TRBJ1-3,once,NA,TRBV30,CAWTQANPGNTIYF,TGTGCCTGGACCCAGGCGAACCCTGGAAACACCATATATTTT
TRBJ1-4,NA,TRBD1,TRBV5-5,CASSSQGAANEKLFF,TGTGCCAGCAGCTCGCAGGGGGCGGCTAATGAAAAACTGTTTTTT
TRBJ2-3,many,NA,TRBV28,CASSWTDLTDTQYF,TGTGCCAGCAGTTGGACAGACCTCACAGATACGCAGTATTTT
TRBJ1-1,NA,NA,TRBV3-1/TRBV3-2,CASSQDIRVAEAFF,TGTGCCAGCAGCCAAGATATTCGGGTGGCCGAAGCTTTCTTT
TRBJ1-2,once,TRBD1,TRBV27,CASSSTGVKGYTF,TGTGCCAGCAGTTCGACAGGGGTAAAGGGCTACACCTTC
TRBJ2-3,NA,TRBD2,TRBV3-1/TRBV3-2,CASSHRLAGLDTQYF,TGTGCCAGCAGCCACAGACTAGCGGGATTGGATACGCAGTATTTT
TRBJ2-1,NA,TRBD2,TRBV27,CASSLSFSGRDNEQFF,TGTGCCAGCAGTTTGTCCTTTAGCGGGCGGGACAATGAGCAGTTCTTC
TRBJ1-1,NA,NA,TRBV6-5,CASSYSRGTEAFF,TGTGCCAGCAGTTACTCTAGGGGCACTGAAGCTTTCTTT
TRBJ1-2,NA,TRBD1,TRBV10-2,CASRQIWTGETYGYTF,TGCGCCAGCAGACAAATTTGGACAGGGGAAACTTATGGCTACACCTTC
TRBJ2-7,NA,NA,TRBV5-4,CASSLASRSGSYEQYF,TGTGCCAGCAGCTTGGCCTCCCGGAGTGGGTCCTACGAGCAGTACTTC
TRBJ1-2,once,NA,TRBV6-1,CASSEGNRVYGYTF,TGTGCCAGCAGTGAAGGGAACAGAGTTTATGGCTACACCTTC
TRBJ1-2,NA,TRBD1,TRBV6-5,CASMRTGEGYTF,TGTGCCAGCATGAGGACAGGGGAGGGCTACACCTTC
TRBJ1-2,NA,NA,TRBV19,CASSISTGRVDGYTF,TGTGCCAGTAGTATTTCTACGGGGAGGGTTGATGGCTACACCTTC
TRBJ2-3,NA,NA,TRBV29-1,CSVVPITDTQYF,TGCAGCGTTGTACCTATCACAGATACGCAGTATTTT
TRBJ2-1,NA,TRBD2,TRBV18,CASSPQWISGTQQFF,TGTGCCAGCTCACCTCAGTGGATTAGCGGGACCCAGCAGTTCTTC
TRBJ2-7,NA,TRBD1,TRBV20-1,CSASTGGTHEQYF,TGCAGTGCTAGTACAGGGGGAACCCACGAGCAGTACTTC
TRBJ1-2,few,NA,TRBV7-8,CASSLVSADYGYTF,TGTGCCAGCAGCTTAGTAAGCGCCGACTATGGCTACACCTTC
TRBJ2-3,NA,NA,TRBV9,CASSVTGNTDTQYF,TGTGCCAGCAGCGTAACGGGGAACACAGATACGCAGTATTTT
TRBJ1-1,NA,NA,TRBV28,CASSAGRVGNTEAFF,TGTGCCAGCAGTGCTGGCAGGGTGGGGAACACTGAAGCTTTCTTT
TRBJ1-2,once,TRBD1,TRBV28,CASRRDRSNYGYTF,TGTGCCAGCAGGCGGGACAGGTCTAACTATGGCTACACCTTC
TRBJ1-2,NA,TRBD1,TRBV30,CAWSKGQGLVKAGGYTF,TGTGCCTGGAGTAAGGGACAGGGCTTAGTTAAAGCGGGTGGCTACACCTTC